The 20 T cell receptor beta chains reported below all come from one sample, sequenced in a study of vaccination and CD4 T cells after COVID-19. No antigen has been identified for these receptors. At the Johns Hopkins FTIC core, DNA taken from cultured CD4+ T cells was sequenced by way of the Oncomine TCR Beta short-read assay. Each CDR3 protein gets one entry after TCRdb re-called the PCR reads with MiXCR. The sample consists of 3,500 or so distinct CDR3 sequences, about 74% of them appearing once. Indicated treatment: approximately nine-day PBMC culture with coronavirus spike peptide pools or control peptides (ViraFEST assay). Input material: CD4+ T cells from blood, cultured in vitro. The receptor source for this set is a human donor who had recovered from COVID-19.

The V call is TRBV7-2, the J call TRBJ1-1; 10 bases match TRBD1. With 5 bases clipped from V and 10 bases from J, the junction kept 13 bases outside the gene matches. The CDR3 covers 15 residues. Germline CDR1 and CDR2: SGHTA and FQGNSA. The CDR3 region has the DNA TGTGCCAGCAGCGGCAGACAGGGGGCTCCTCAAGGAGCTTTCTTT. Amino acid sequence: CASSGRQGAPQGAFF.

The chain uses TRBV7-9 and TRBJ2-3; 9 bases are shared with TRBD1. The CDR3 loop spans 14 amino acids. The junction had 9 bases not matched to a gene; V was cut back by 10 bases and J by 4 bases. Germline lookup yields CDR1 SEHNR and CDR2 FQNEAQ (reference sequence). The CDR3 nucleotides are TGTGCCACCACCGGGACAGGGAGTGCAGATACGCAGTATTTT. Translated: CATTGTGSADTQYF.

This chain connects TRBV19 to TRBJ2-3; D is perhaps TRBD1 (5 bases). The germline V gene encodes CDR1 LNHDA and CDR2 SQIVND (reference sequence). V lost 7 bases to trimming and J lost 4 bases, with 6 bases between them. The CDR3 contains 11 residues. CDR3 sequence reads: CASKGPDTQYF. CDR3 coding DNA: TGTGCCAGTAAGGGGCCAGATACGCAGTATTTT. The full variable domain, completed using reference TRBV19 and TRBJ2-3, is DGGITQSPKYLFRKEGQNVTLSCEQNLNHDAMYWYRQDPGQGLRLIYYSQIVNDFQKGDIAEGYSVSREKKESFPLTVTSAQKNPTAFYLCASKGPDTQYFGPGTRLTVL.

CDR3: CASSQGPDRGTEAFF. The CDR3 DNA reads as TGCGCCAGCAGCCAAGGCCCGGACAGGGGCACTGAAGCTTTCTTT. The chain carries TRBV4-3 and TRBJ1-1; 9 nucleotides line up with TRBD1. V shed 1 base and J 4 bases; nucleotides not matched to a gene: 4. Germline V gives CDR1 LGHNA, CDR2 YSLEER. The CDR3 is 15 residues long.

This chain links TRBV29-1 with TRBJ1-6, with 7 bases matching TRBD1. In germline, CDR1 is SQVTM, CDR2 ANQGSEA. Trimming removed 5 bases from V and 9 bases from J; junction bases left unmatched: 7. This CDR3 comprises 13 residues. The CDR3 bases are TGCAGCGTTTTACAGGGGCGAGGTTCACCCCTCCACTTT. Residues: CSVLQGRGSPLHF.

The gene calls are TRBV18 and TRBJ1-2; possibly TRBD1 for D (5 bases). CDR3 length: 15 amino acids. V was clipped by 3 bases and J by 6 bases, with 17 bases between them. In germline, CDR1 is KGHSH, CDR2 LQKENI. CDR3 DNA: TGTGCCAGCTCACCCGATCCCAGGGAGACTCATGGCTACACCTTC. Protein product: CASSPDPRETHGYTF. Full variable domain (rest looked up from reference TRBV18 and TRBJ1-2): NAGVMQNPRHLVRRRGQEARLRCSPMKGHSHVYWYRQLPEEGLKFMVYLQKENIIDESGMPKERFSAEFPKEGPSILRIQQVVRGDSAAYFCASSPDPRETHGYTFGSGTRLTVV.

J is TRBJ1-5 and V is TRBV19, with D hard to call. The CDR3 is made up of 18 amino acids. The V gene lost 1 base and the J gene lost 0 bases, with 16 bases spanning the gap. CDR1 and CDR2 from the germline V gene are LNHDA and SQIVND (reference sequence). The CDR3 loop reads CASSIAPGHRRSNQPQHF. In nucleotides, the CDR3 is TGTGCCAGTAGTATAGCTCCGGGTCATAGACGTAGCAATCAGCCCCAGCATTTT.

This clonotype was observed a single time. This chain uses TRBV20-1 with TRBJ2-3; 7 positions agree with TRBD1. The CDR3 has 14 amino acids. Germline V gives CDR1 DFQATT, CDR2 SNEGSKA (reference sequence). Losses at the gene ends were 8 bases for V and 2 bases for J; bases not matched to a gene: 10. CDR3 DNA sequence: TGCAGTCCATCGGACAGGCGTTCCACAGATACGCAGTATTTT. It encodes CSPSDRRSTDTQYF.

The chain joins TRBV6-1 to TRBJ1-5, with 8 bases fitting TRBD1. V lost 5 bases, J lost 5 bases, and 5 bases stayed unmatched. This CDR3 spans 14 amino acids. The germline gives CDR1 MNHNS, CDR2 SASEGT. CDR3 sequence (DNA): TGTGCCAGCAGTCCTATGACAGGGGATCAGCCCCAGCATTTT. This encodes CASSPMTGDQPQHF.

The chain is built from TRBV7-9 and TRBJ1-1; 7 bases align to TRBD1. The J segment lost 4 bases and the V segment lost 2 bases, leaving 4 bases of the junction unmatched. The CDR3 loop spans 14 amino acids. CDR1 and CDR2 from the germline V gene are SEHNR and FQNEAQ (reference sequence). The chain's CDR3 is CASSLPGGRTEAFF. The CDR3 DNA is TGTGCCAGCAGCTTACCAGGGGGACGCACTGAAGCTTTCTTT.

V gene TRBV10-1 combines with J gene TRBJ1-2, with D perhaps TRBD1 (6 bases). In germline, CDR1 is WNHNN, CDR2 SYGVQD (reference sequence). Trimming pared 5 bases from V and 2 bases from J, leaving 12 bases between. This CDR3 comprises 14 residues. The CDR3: CASSTRTVNYGYTF. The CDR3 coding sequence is TGCGCCAGCAGTACCCGGACAGTCAACTATGGCTACACCTTC.

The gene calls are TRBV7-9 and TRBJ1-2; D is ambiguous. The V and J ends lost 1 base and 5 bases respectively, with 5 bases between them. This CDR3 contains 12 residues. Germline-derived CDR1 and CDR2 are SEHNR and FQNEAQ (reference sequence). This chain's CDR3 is CASSLVMYGYTF. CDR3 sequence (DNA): TGTGCCAGCAGCTTAGTTATGTATGGCTACACCTTC. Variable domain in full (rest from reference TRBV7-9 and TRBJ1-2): DTGVSQNPRHKITKRGQNVTFRCDPISEHNRLYWYRQTLGQGPEFLTYFQNEAQLEKSRLLSDRFSAERPKGSFSTLEIQRTEQGDSAMYLCASSLVMYGYTFGSGTRLTVV.

The DNA for the CDR3 is TGCAGTGCATATGGGGGGGGACAGGGGACCCTGGGGAGTGGCTACACCTTC. It encodes CSAYGGGQGTLGSGYTF. The chain combines TRBV20-1 with TRBJ1-2, with 10 bases matching TRBD1. Looked up from germline, CDR1 is DFQATT and CDR2 is SNEGSKA (reference sequence). The CDR3 covers 17 residues. Germline trimming cut 6 bases from V and 7 bases from J; bases unmatched to any gene: 20.

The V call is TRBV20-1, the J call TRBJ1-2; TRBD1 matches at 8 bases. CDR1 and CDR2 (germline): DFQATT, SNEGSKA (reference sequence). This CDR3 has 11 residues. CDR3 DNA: TGCCGGACAGGGTGGGCGGACGGCTACACCTTC. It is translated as CRTGWADGYTF.

Written as DNA, the CDR3 is TGTGCCAGCAGGGCGACAGCGAACACTGAAGCTTTCTTT. This encodes CASRATANTEAFF. J is TRBJ1-1 and V is TRBV6-1, with D maybe TRBD1 (5 bases). Trimming cost V 6 bases and J 1 base, with 9 bases left between them. There are 13 residues in the CDR3. Germline V gives CDR1 MNHNS, CDR2 SASEGT.

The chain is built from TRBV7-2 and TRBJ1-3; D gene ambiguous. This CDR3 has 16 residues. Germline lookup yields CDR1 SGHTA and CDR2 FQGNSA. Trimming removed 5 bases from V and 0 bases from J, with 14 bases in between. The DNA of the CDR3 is TGTGCCAGCAGCCAAGCCGGCTCTTTCTCTGGAAACACCATATATTTT. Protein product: CASSQAGSFSGNTIYF.

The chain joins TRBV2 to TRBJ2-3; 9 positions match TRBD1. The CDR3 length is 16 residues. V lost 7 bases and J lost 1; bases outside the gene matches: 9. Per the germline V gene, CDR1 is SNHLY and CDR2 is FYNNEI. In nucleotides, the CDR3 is TGTGCCAGCAATACCAGACAGGGGGGACGCACAGATACGCAGTATTTT. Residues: CASNTRQGGRTDTQYF.

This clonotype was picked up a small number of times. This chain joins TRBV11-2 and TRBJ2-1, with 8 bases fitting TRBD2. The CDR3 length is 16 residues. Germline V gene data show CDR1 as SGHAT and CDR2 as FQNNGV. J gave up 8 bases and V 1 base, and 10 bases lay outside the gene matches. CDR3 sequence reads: CASSLGQRGPGDEQFF. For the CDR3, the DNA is TGTGCCAGCAGCTTAGGACAGCGGGGGCCTGGGGATGAGCAGTTCTTC.

The CDR3 here is CASSRNDRSGELFF. For the CDR3, the DNA is TGTGCCAGCAGTCGAAATGACAGGTCCGGGGAGCTGTTTTTT. The chain employs TRBV6-1 and TRBJ2-2, with D maybe TRBD1 (6 bases). V lost 5 bases and J 6 bases, leaving 13 bases between the germline ends. The CDR3 contains 14 residues. Germline values: CDR1 MNHNS, CDR2 SASEGT.

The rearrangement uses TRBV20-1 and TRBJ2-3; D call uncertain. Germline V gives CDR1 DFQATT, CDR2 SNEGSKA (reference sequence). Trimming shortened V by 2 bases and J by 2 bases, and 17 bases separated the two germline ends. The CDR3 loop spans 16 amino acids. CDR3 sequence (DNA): TGCAGTGCTAGACCCCTTCGTCGGCGAGACACAGATACGCAGTATTTT. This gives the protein CSARPLRRRDTDTQYF.